This passage covers 24 T cell receptor beta chains from one sample sequenced in a study of OX40 agonist ivuxolimab in advanced cancers. TCRdb's table, derived via immunoSEQ multiplex PCR, lists solely in-frame clones and lacks some. This table holds more than 50,000 clones, about four fifths found once. The sequencing here drew on CD4+ or CD8+ T cells sorted from blood, taken in a trial of the OX40 agonist ivuxolimab. The receptors stem from an adult with an advanced solid tumor such as melanoma, head and neck, liver or kidney cancer.

The chain is built from TRBV18 and TRBJ2-3; TRBD2 is a possible D gene (7 bases). V shed 0 bases and J shed 6 bases, with 19 bases lying between them. CDR3 length: 17 residues. Per germline, CDR1 KGHSH and CDR2 LQKENI. Here the CDR3 reads CASSPPTGGNGWDTQYF. CDR3 nucleotides: TGTGCCAGCTCACCACCGACGGGGGGCAACGGTTGGGATACGCAGTATTTT.

The CDR3 reads CAWSGTRDQPQHF. In DNA, the CDR3 is TGTGCCTGGAGCGGGACGCGGGACCAGCCCCAGCATTTT. The V and J genes are TRBV30 and TRBJ1-5; D possibly corresponds to TRBD1 (5 bases). Trimming removed 3 bases from V and 7 bases from J, with 13 bases in between. The CDR3 extends over 13 amino acids. The germline CDR1 and CDR2 sequences are GTSNPN and SVGIG (reference sequence).

The chain recombines TRBV2 with TRBJ1-2; no firm D call. Germline lookup yields CDR1 SNHLY and CDR2 FYNNEI. The germline V and J ends were trimmed by 8 bases and 1 base, with 8 bases remaining between them. There are 12 residues in the CDR3. The CDR3 DNA is TGTGCCAGCTTCCGAGTTAACTATGGCTACACCTTC. Translation: CASFRVNYGYTF.

V gene TRBV30 combines with J gene TRBJ1-2; D not resolved. The CDR3 is made up of 16 amino acids. The germline V and J ends were trimmed by 6 bases and 2 bases, with 22 bases remaining between them. Germline V gives CDR1 GTSNPN, CDR2 SVGIG (reference sequence). The CDR3 DNA reads as TGTGCCTGCCACCCGACCGGAGGGAACAAAAACTATGGCTACACCTTC. Translation gives CACHPTGGNKNYGYTF.

The chain joins TRBV12-5 to TRBJ1-1; D perhaps matches TRBD1 (5 bases). V was shortened by 0 bases and J by 6 bases, with 17 bases between the two germline ends. CDR3 length: 16 amino acids. CDR1 and CDR2 from the germline V gene are LGHNT and FRNRAP. For the CDR3, the DNA is TGTGCTAGTGGTTTGGTAGTGGGCAGGGAGAGATCTGAAGCTTTCTTT. Its translation: CASGLVVGRERSEAFF.

V and J are TRBV6-5 and TRBJ2-1; the match to TRBD2 covers 10 bases. The junction had 8 bases not matched to a gene; V was cut back by 7 bases and J by 11 bases. The CDR3 runs 13 residues. The germline gives CDR1 MNHEY, CDR2 SVGAGI. CDR3 DNA sequence: TGTGCCAGCAAGGCTAGCGGGGGAACAAAGCAGTTCTTC. The encoded protein is CASKASGGTKQFF.

The chain uses TRBV18 and TRBJ2-2; weak D call: TRBD1 (5 bases). Germline V gene sequence: CDR1 KGHSH, CDR2 LQKENI. V was pared by 6 bases and J by 4 bases, with 24 bases between. The CDR3 spans 18 residues. The CDR3 reads CASSPPKQGAGVTGELFF. The CDR3 nucleotides are TGTGCCAGCTCGCCCCCCAAGCAAGGGGCTGGGGTCACCGGGGAGCTGTTTTTT. The full variable domain, with the rest looked up from reference TRBV18 and TRBJ2-2, is NAGVMQNPRHLVRRRGQEARLRCSPMKGHSHVYWYRQLPEEGLKFMVYLQKENIIDESGMPKERFSAEFPKEGPSILRIQQVVRGDSAAYFCASSPPKQGAGVTGELFFGEGSRLTVL.

The chain combines TRBV11-3 with TRBJ2-3, with 13 bases that match TRBD2. The V segment lost 1 base and the J segment 0 bases; nucleotides outside the gene matches: 7. Germline CDR1 is SGHNT and CDR2 is YENEEA. This CDR3 region has 19 residues. In nucleotides, the CDR3 is TGTGCCAGCAGCTTAGGAGTACTAGCGGGAGGGAGAAGCACAGATACGCAGTATTTT. Residues: CASSLGVLAGGRSTDTQYF.

The chain carries TRBV29-1 and TRBJ1-6; maybe TRBD1 (6 bases). CDR3 size: 13 residues. The ends were cut back, 6 bases at V and 5 bases at J, with 11 bases in the middle. Germline lookup yields CDR1 SQVTM and CDR2 ANQGSEA. The CDR3 DNA is TGCAGCGTATTACAGGGTGATAATTCACCCCTCCACTTT. Translation: CSVLQGDNSPLHF. The entire variable domain, with the rest obtained from reference TRBV29-1 and TRBJ1-6, is as follows: SAVISQKPSRDICQRGTSLTIQCQVDSQVTMMFWYRQQPGQSLTLIATANQGSEATYESGFVIDKFPISRPNLTFSTLTVSNMSPEDSSIYLCSVLQGDNSPLHFGNGTRLTVT.

This clone occurred once. This sequence joins TRBV15 and TRBJ2-3; the match to TRBD1 covers 7 bases. V lost 1 base and J lost 5; bases outside the gene matches: 3. This CDR3 has 14 residues. The germline CDR1 and CDR2 sequences are LNHNV and YYDKDF (reference sequence). The CDR3 DNA reads TGTGCCACCAGCAGAGGACAGGGCGGAGATACGCAGTATTTT. As protein: CATSRGQGGDTQYF.

Regarding this clone: Sequence at one end of the junction differs from germline and may be a read error. The V gene is TRBV10-3, the J gene TRBJ2-6; TRBD1 matches 8 bases. The CDR3 has 19 amino acids. The germline V gene has CDR1 ENHRY and CDR2 SYGVKD. DNA for the CDR3: TGTGCCGTCAGTGAGTCCGGACAGGGAGGACTCTCTGGGGCCAACGTCCTGACTTTC. Amino acids: CAVSESGQGGLSGANVLTF.

The V gene is TRBV7-3, the J gene TRBJ2-1; 9 positions match TRBD1. The CDR3 is 16 amino acids. J gave up 5 bases and V 4 bases, and 9 bases lay outside the gene matches. CDR1 and CDR2 from the germline V gene are SGHTA and FQGTGA. The CDR3 protein is CASSSPTGGGDNEQFF. CDR3 bases: TGTGCCAGCAGCTCTCCCACAGGGGGCGGGGACAATGAGCAGTTCTTC.

The chain recombines TRBV27 with TRBJ2-3; the D gene is possibly TRBD2 (5 bases). Germline V lookup: CDR1 MNHEY, CDR2 SMNVEV (reference sequence). The CDR3 consists of 14 residues. Trimming removed 6 bases at V and 4 bases at J, with 14 bases between. The CDR3 reads CASSPRVRPDTQYF. The CDR3 DNA sequence: TGTGCCAGCAGCCCGAGGGTAAGACCAGATACGCAGTATTTT.

The chain links TRBV6-1 to TRBJ2-5; D unresolved. The V gene's germline CDR1 is MNHNS and CDR2 SASEGT. This CDR3 is built from 13 residues. V was clipped by 4 bases and J by 2 bases, with 8 bases between them. In DNA, the CDR3 is TGTGCCAGCAGTGCGACCGGGCAAGAGACCCAGTACTTC. It codes for CASSATGQETQYF.

The CDR3 protein is CAFDWAGRTDTQYF. CDR3 DNA sequence: TGTGCTTTTGATTGGGCGGGACGCACAGATACGCAGTATTTT. The chain recombines TRBV30 with TRBJ2-3, with a possible D match to TRBD2 (6 bases). Per germline, CDR1 GTSNPN and CDR2 SVGIG (reference sequence). The CDR3 runs 14 residues.

This chain links TRBV28 with TRBJ1-2, with 8 bases aligning to TRBD1. Germline V CDR1 and CDR2: MDHEN, SYDVKM. The CDR3 covers 14 residues. With 2 bases clipped from V and 5 bases from J, the junction kept 4 bases outside the gene matches. CDR3 sequence: CASSLTDRAYGYTF. The CDR3 bases are TGTGCCAGCAGTTTAACGGACAGGGCGTATGGCTACACCTTC.

CDR3 nucleotide sequence: TGCGCCAGCAGCTTTTTGGGGGGGGCGCGTGGCTACACCTTC. Amino acids: CASSFLGGARGYTF. The chain carries TRBV5-1 and TRBJ1-2; perhaps TRBD1 as D (6 bases). The germline V gene has CDR1 SGHRS and CDR2 YFSETQ. Trimming left V 2 bases short and J 7 bases short, with 15 bases between. This CDR3 is 14 amino acids long.

The chain combines TRBV6-6 with TRBJ2-7; 7 nucleotides agree with TRBD1. There are 13 residues in the CDR3. CDR1 is MNHNY and CDR2 is SVGAGI in the germline V gene (reference sequence). With 5 bases clipped from V and 6 bases from J, the junction kept 7 bases outside the gene matches. CDR3 amino acids: CASSPDRAVEQYF. The CDR3 nucleotides read TGTGCCAGCAGTCCAGACAGGGCGGTCGAGCAGTACTTC.

This chain links TRBV10-3 with TRBJ2-7; TRBD2 might be the D (5 bases). This CDR3 has 14 residues. V was trimmed by 8 bases and J by 4 bases, leaving 18 bases between them. Germline lookup yields CDR1 ENHRY and CDR2 SYGVKD. As DNA, the CDR3 is TGTGCCATCCGCCCAGCGCTAGCCAGTTACGAGCAGTACTTC. Translating it yields CAIRPALASYEQYF.

CDR3 in amino acids: CASSLGLTVNSPLHF. The CDR3 DNA follows: TGTGCCAGCAGTTTAGGGCTGACGGTAAATTCACCCCTCCACTTT. The V gene is TRBV6-5, the J gene TRBJ1-6; no definite D call. Deletions cut 4 bases from V and 7 bases from J, with 14 bases between. The CDR3 totals 15 residues. Germline CDR1 is MNHEY and CDR2 is SVGAGI.

This chain uses TRBV7-9 with TRBJ2-3; D is perhaps TRBD1 (6 bases). With 3 bases removed from V and 5 bases from J, the gap between germline ends came to 15 bases. This CDR3 has 15 amino acids. The germline gives CDR1 SEHNR, CDR2 FQNEAQ (reference sequence). The CDR3, as DNA: TGTGCCAGCAGCTTTAGAACAGGGAAAAAAGATACGCAGTATTTT. Its protein product is CASSFRTGKKDTQYF.

This clone has just one count. The chain employs TRBV5-1 and TRBJ2-5; 12 bases line up with TRBD2. Germline V CDR1 and CDR2: SGHRS, YFSETQ. The CDR3 runs 15 residues. Trimming cost V 6 bases and J 4 bases; bases outside gene matches: 7. CDR3 sequence (DNA): TGCGCCAGCACTATACTAGCGGGAGGTCTAGAGACCCAGTACTTC. Translating gives CASTILAGGLETQYF.

The rearrangement uses TRBV9 and TRBJ1-5, with a tentative D call TRBD1 (5 bases). Germline V gene sequence: CDR1 SGDLS, CDR2 YYNGEE. CDR3 length: 16 amino acids. V lost 3 bases and J lost 0, with 13 bases in between. This CDR3 is CASSAGAHGSNQPQHF. The CDR3 DNA sequence: TGTGCCAGCAGCGCCGGGGCCCATGGTAGCAATCAGCCCCAGCATTTT.

This chain's CDR3 is CASSSGTNYNEQFF. CDR3 nucleotides: TGTGCCAGCAGCTCCGGGACTAATTACAATGAGCAGTTCTTC. The V gene is TRBV13, the J gene TRBJ2-1, with TRBD2 matching 7 bases. CDR1 and CDR2 from the germline V gene are PRHDT and FYEKMQ (reference sequence). Trimming took 4 bases from V and 4 from J; bases not matched to a gene: 4. The CDR3 extends over 14 amino acids.